The following is a TCR beta chain sequence with its context. The antigen is not known. Trimming stripped 4 bases from V and 4 bases from J, with 11 bases between. The CDR3 is 14 residues long. TCRdb reprocessed the reads with MiXCR, giving one entry per CDR3 protein. Of around 340,000 distinct CDR3 sequences listed, about 29% are singletons. The sample comes from a study of T cell repertoires in cytomegalovirus infection. Study-wide context: Evidence of both CMV infection and a matching HLA type came from public TCR beta signatures. General observations from the study: Accumulated public TCR beta family frequency recognized individuals carrying CMV together with the relevant HLA. The response measured ex vivo was dominated by TCR beta clonotypes (HLA-C-restricted and CMV-specific).

Sequenced here: cultured PBMCs, sampled from culture after CMV antigen stimulation. The receptor was isolated from a human donor in good health (CMV status not recorded). Some clones in this sample may be carry-over from other donors' samples. The chain couples TRBV12-3 or TRBV12-4 to TRBJ1-3, with no clear D. CDR3 in amino acids: CASSYSWSGNTIYF. In DNA, the CDR3 is TGTGCCAGCAGTTATTCGTGGTCCGGAAACACCATATATTTT.